Listed below are T cell receptor beta chains from one sample, sequenced in a study of OX40 agonist ivuxolimab in advanced cancers. Produced via immunoSEQ multiplex PCR; TCRdb's table is partial and in-frame only. The profile shows approximately 35,000 clones, under 80% of them singletons. Material: CD4+ or CD8+ T cells sorted from blood, obtained in a trial of the OX40 agonist ivuxolimab. These receptors originate from an adult with an advanced solid tumor such as melanoma, head and neck, liver or kidney cancer. CDR3s leave out the opening cysteine and the closing phenylalanine or tryptophan. The D gene is left open where the match is weak.

j_call	d_call	v_call	cdr3_aa
TRBJ1-5	TRBD1	TRBV27	ASGNQGGNQPQH
TRBJ2-6	NA	TRBV7-6	ASRKYSAGANVLT
TRBJ1-2	TRBD1	TRBV11-2	ASSLDRDRVLEGYT
TRBJ2-1	NA	TRBV19	ASSIPPPGDNEQF
TRBJ1-2	NA	TRBV6-1	ASGRDNYGYT
TRBJ2-7	NA	TRBV6-1	ASSDFYEQY
TRBJ1-2	TRBD1	TRBV5-4	ASSYPGQGAFYGYT
TRBJ2-7	TRBD1	TRBV27	ASSPAGRQGANIYEQY
TRBJ2-7	NA	TRBV20-1	SARDLGQQY
TRBJ1-2	TRBD1	TRBV2	ASRGGQGLVYGYT
TRBJ2-7	NA	TRBV5-1	ASSLGGNTEQY
TRBJ2-5	NA	TRBV25-1	ASTPHQRALEETQY
TRBJ2-5	NA	TRBV6-1	ASSEATEGVRETQY
TRBJ1-4	NA	TRBV19	ASRPGWVTNEKLF
TRBJ2-1	NA	TRBV29-1	SVEDRTGYNEQF
TRBJ2-6	NA	TRBV7-8	ASSPPGTTNVLT
TRBJ2-1	NA	TRBV6-4	ASSQTSSYNEQF
TRBJ1-1	NA	TRBV28	ASSPSGNTEAF
TRBJ2-3	NA	TRBV5-1	ASSSSPLGGTDTQY
TRBJ1-1	NA	TRBV4-1	ASSPGPWDEAF
TRBJ2-1	TRBD2	TRBV5-1	ASSLEASGVSYNEQF
TRBJ1-2	NA	TRBV7-6	ASSLAEYYGYT
TRBJ2-5	NA	TRBV28	ATGSGVKETQY